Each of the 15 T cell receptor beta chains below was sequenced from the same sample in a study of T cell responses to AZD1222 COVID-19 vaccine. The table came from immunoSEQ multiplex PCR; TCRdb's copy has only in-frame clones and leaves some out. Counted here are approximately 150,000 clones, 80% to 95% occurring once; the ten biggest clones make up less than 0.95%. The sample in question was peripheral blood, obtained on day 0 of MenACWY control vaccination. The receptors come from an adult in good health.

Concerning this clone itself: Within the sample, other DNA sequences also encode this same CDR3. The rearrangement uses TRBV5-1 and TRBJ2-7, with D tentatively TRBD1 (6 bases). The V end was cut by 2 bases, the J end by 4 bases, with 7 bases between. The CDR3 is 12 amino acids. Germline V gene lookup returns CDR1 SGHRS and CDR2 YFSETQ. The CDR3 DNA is TGCGCCAGCAGCTTTACAGGGTACGAGCAGTACTTC. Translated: CASSFTGYEQYF.

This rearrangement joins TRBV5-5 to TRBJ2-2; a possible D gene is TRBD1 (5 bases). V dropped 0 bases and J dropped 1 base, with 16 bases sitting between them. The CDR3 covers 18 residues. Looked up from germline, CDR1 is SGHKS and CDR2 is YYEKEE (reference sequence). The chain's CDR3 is CASSLVLQAQKNTGELFF. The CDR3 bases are TGTGCCAGCAGCTTGGTCTTACAGGCCCAAAAGAACACCGGGGAGCTGTTTTTT.

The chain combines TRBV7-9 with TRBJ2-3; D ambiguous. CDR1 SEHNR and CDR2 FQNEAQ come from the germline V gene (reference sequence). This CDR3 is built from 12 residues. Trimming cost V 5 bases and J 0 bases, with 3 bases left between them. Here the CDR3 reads CASSLSTDTQYF. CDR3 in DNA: TGTGCCAGCAGCCTAAGCACAGATACGCAGTATTTT.

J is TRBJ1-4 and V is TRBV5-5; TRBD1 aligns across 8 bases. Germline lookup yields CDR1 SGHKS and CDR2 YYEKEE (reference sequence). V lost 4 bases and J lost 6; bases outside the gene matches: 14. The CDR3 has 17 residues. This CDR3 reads CASSPGTGLLRDEKLFF. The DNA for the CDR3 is TGTGCCAGCAGCCCCGGGACAGGCTTACTCCGGGATGAAAAACTGTTTTTT.

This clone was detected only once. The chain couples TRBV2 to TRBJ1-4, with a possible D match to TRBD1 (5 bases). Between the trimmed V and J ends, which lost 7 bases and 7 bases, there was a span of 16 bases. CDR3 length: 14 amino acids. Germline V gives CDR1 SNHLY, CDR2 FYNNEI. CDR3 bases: TGTGCCAGCAAACGGAGGGGTTACGGTGAAAAACTGTTTTTT. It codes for CASKRRGYGEKLFF.

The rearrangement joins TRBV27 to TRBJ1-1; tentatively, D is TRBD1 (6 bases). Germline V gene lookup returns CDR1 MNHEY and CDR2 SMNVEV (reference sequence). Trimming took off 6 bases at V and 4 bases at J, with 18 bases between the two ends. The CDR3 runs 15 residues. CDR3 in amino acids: CASRVRTVKGTEAFF. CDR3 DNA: TGTGCCAGCAGGGTAAGGACAGTTAAGGGCACTGAAGCTTTCTTT.

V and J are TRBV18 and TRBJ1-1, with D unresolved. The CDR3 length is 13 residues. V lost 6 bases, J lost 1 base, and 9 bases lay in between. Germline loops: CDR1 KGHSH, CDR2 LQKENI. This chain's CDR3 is CASSPQPNTEAFF. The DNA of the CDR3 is TGTGCCAGCTCCCCTCAGCCGAACACTGAAGCTTTCTTT.

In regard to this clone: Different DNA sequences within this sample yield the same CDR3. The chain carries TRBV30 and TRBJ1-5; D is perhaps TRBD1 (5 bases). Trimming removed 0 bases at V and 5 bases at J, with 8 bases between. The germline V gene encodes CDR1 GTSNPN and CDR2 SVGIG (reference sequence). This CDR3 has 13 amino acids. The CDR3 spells CAWSVRGDQPQHF. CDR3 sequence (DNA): TGTGCCTGGAGTGTAAGGGGTGATCAGCCCCAGCATTTT.

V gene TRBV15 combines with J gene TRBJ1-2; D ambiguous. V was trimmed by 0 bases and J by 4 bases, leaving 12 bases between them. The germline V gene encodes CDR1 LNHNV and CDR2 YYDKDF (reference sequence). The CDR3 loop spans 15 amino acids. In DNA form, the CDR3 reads TGTGCCACCAGCAGAGATCGGCATGCCCCCTATGGCTACACCTTC. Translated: CATSRDRHAPYGYTF.

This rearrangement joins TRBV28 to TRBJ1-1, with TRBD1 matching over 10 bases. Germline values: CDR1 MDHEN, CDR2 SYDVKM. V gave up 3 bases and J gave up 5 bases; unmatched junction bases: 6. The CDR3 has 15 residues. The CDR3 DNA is TGTGCCAGCAGTTTCTGGACAGGGGGTAGGACTGAAGCTTTCTTT. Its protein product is CASSFWTGGRTEAFF.

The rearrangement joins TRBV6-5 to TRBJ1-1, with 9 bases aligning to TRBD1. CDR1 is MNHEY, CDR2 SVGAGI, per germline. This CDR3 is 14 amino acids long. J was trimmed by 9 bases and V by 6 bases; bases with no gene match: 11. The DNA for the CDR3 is TGTGCCAGCAGACCCTTGGACAGGGGATCTCAAGCTTTCTTT. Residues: CASRPLDRGSQAFF.

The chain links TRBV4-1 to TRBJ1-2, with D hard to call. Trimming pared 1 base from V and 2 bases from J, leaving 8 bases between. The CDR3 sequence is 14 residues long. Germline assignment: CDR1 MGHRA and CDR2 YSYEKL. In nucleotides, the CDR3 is TGCGCCAGCAGCCAAGTCCGAGAGAACTATGGCTACACCTTC. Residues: CASSQVRENYGYTF.

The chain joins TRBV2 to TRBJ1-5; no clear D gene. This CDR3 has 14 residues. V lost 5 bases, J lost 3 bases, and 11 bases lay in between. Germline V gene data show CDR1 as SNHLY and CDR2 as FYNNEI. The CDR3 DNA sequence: TGTGCCAGCAGTACGGTCGGGGACAATCAGCCCCAGCATTTT. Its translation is CASSTVGDNQPQHF.

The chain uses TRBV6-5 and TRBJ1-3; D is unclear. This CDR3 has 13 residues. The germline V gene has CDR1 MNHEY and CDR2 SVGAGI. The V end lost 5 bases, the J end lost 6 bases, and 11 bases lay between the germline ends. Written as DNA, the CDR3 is TGTGCCAGCAGTAGGCAGGCGACAAACACCATATATTTT. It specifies CASSRQATNTIYF.

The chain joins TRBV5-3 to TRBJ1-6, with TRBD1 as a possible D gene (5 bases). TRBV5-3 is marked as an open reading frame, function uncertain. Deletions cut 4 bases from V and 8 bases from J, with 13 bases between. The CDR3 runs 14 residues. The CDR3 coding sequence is TGTGCCAGAAGCCTAGGGACGGGACATTCACCCCTCCACTTT. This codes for CARSLGTGHSPLHF.